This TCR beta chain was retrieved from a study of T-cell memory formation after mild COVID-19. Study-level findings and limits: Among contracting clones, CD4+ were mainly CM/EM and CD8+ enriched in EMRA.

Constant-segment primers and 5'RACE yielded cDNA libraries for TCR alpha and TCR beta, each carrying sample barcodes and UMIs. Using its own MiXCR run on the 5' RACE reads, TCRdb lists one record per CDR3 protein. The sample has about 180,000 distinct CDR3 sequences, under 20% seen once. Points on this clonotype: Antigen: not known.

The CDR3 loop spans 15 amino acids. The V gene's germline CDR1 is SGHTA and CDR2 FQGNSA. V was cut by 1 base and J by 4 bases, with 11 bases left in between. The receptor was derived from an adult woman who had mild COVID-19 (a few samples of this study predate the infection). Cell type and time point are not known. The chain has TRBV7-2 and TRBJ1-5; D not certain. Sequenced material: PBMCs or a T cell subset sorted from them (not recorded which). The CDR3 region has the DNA TGTGCCAGCAGCTTAGATGCAGTCTTAAATCAGCCCCAGCATTTT. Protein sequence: CASSLDAVLNQPQHF.